This TCR beta chain was retrieved from a study of blood T cell repertoires in COVID-19. Study overall: Samples taken during acute and convalescent COVID-19 were collected in the United States, Italy and Spain. PBMCs, B-cell-depleted T cells, or T cells were the source of the cDNA or gDNA that made up the material.

In the study's own analysis: Scientists estimated how many nucleated cells there were by amplifying reference gene primers. TCRdb keeps only in-frame clones here, not all; method: immunoSEQ multiplex PCR. The D gene and trimming were derived from the DNA, and the V and J assignments and clone size from that table. The sample comprises 65,000 to 95,000 clones, approximately 90% of which are singletons, and around 2.7% rests with the top ten. This clone has only one observation. J gave up 3 bases and V 0 bases, and 4 bases lay outside the gene matches. This CDR3 contains 16 residues. Germline V gives CDR1 SGDLS, CDR2 YYNGEE.

Specimen: peripheral blood. The TCR sequence derives from a man aged 70 or older with active or convalescent COVID-19. This chain connects TRBV9 to TRBJ2-3, with TRBD2 identical over 10 bases. CDR3 amino acids: CASSVGSGRGTDTQYF. The CDR3, as DNA: TGTGCCAGCAGCGTAGGAAGCGGGAGGGGGACAGATACGCAGTATTTT.